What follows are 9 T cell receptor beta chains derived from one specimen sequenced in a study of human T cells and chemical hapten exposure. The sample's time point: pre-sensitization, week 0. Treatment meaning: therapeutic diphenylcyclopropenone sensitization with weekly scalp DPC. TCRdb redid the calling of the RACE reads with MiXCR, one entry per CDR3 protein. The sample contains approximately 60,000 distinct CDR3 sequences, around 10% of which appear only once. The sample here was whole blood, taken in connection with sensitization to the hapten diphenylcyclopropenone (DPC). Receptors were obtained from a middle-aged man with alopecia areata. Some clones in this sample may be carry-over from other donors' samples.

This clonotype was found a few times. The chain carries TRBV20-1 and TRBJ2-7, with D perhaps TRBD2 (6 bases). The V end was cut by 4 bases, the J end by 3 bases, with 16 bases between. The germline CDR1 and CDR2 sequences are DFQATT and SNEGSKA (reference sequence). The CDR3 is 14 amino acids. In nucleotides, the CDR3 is TGCAGTGCTACCACACGGGGGTTGTTCTACGAGCAGTACTTC. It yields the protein CSATTRGLFYEQYF.

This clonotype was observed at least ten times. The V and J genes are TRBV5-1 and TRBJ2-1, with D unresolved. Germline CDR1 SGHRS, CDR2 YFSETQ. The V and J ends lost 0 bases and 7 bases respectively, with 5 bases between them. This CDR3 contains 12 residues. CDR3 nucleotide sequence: TGCGCCAGCAGCTTGGCCGGAAATGAGCAGTTCTTC. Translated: CASSLAGNEQFF.

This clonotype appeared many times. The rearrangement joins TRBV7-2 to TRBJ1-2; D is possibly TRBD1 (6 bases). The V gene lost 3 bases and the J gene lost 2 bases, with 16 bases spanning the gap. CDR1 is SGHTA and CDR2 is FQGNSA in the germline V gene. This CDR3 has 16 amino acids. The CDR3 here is CASSLGAVRDNYGYTF. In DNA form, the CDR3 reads TGTGCCAGCAGCTTGGGGGCTGTCCGGGACAACTATGGCTACACCTTC.

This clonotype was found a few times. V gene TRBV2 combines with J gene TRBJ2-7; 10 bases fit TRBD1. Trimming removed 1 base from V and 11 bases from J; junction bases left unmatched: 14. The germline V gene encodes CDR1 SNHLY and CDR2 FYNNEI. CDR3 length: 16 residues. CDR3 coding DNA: TGTGCCAGCAGTGAAGGGACCGGGGACAGGGGACCTCCAGAGTACTTC. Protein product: CASSEGTGDRGPPEYF.

The CDR3 DNA reads TGCGCCAGCAGCTACATTGACCGAAGTGGCAGGCCGGAGGAAGAGACCCAGTACTTC. Its protein product is CASSYIDRSGRPEEETQYF. The chain is built from TRBV5-1 and TRBJ2-5, with D possibly TRBD2 on 5 matching bases. Trimming took off 3 bases at V and 3 bases at J, with 27 bases between the two ends. The CDR3 consists of 19 residues. Germline values: CDR1 SGHRS, CDR2 YFSETQ.

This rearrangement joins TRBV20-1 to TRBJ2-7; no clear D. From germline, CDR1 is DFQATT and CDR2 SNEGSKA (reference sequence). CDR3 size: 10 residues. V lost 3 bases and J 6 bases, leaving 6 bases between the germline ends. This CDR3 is CSASLGEQYF. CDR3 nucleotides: TGCAGTGCTAGTCTAGGCGAGCAGTACTTC.

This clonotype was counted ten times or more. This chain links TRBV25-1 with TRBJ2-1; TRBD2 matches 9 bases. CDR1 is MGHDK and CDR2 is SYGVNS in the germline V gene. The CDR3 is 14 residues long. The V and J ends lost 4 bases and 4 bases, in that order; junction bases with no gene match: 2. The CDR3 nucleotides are TGTGCCAGCAGTGTCGGACTAGCGTACAATGAGCAGTTCTTC. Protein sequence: CASSVGLAYNEQFF.

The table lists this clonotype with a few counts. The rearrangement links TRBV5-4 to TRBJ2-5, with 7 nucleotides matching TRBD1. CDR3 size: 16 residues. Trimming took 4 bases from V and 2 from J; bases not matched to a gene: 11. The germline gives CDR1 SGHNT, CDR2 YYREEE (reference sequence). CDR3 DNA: TGTGCCAGCAGCGTTGGGGCCGGGACAGCACAAGAGACCCAGTACTTC. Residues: CASSVGAGTAQETQYF.

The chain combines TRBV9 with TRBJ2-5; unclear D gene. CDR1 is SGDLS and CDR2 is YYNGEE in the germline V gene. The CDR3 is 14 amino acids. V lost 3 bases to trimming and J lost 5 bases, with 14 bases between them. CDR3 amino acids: CASSAAQGRETQYF. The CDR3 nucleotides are TGTGCCAGCAGCGCCGCTCAAGGCAGGGAGACCCAGTACTTC.